The T cell receptor (beta chain) under discussion was sequenced for a study of beta chain features in type 1 diabetes. Study-level information: All samples combined gave around 100,000,000 sorted cells for examination.

Study results and caveats: Across patients, naive, central memory and Treg TCRB repertoires exhibited apparently greater similarity than was observed across healthy donors. Researchers report that Type 1 diabetes patients had moderately but significantly shorter TCRB CDR3s across all four CD4+ subsets.

Expressed TCRB transcripts got sequenced, as all isolated RNA was reverse transcribed. Data came from immunoSEQ multiplex PCR; TCRdb stores just in-frame clones and leaves some out. The sample lists about 170,000 clones; around 8% were seen once. There are 15 residues in the CDR3. CDR1 and CDR2 (germline): GTSNPN, SVGIG (reference sequence). V was pared by 1 base and J by 5 bases, with 8 bases of the junction left unmatched. Only a few counts were recorded for this clone. Its antigen remains unknown. Sorted populations all exceeded 98% purity. Sequenced material: central memory CD4+ T cells from blood. The V and J genes are TRBV30 and TRBJ2-7; 10 bases fit TRBD1. The TCR comes from a woman aged 40 to 49 with type 1 diabetes. CDR3 nucleotide sequence: TGTGCCTGGAGTGCACCGGGACAGGGGATCGACGAGCAGTACTTC. Translated, it gives CAWSAPGQGIDEQYF.